This entry describes one T cell receptor beta chain. The CDR3 is made up of 14 amino acids. From germline, CDR1 is MNHEY and CDR2 SVGAGI. V lost 0 bases and J 5 bases, leaving 11 bases between the germline ends. Some clones are missing from TCRdb's copy, which holds only in-frame ones; the method was immunoSEQ multiplex PCR. The repertoire holds hundreds of thousands of clones, with around 89% as singletons. This specimen belongs to a study of blood T cell repertoires in COVID-19. The chain recombines TRBV6-5 with TRBJ2-7; D is unclear. The sequence was collected from a woman younger than 30 who had recovered from COVID-19. The sequencing sample was made of PBMCs or T cells enriched from blood (not recorded which). The CDR3 nucleotides read TGTGCCAGCAGTTACTCTCTTACGGGTGACGAGCAGTACTTC. This sequence encodes CASSYSLTGDEQYF.